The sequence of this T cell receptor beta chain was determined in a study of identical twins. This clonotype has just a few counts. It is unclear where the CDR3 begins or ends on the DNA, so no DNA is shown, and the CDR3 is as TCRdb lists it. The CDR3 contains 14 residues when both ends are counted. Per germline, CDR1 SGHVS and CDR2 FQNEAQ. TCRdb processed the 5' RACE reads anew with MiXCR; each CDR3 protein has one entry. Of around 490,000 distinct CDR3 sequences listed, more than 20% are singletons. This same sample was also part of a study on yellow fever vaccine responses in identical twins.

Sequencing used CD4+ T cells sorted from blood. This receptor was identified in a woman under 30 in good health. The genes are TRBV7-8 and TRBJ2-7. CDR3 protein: CASSTLGTGYEQYF.